One and the same sample provided the 8 T cell receptor beta chains below, sequenced in a study of memory CD4+ T cells and cytomegalovirus serostatus. Single viable CD3+CD4+CD8-CD45RO+ cells were sorted as the memory CD4+ T cells. The method was immunoSEQ multiplex PCR; TCRdb's version includes in-frame clones alone and lacks a portion of them. The profile shows about 58,000 clones, around 82% of them singletons. Material for sequencing was memory CD4+ T cells from blood. The receptors were sampled from an adult in good health and CMV-seronegative. Some clones in this sample may be carry-over from other donors' samples.

The chain couples TRBV27 to TRBJ2-5; 7 bases line up with TRBD1. V lost 8 bases, J lost 7 bases, and 16 bases stayed unmatched. Germline lookup yields CDR1 MNHEY and CDR2 SMNVEV (reference sequence). This CDR3 contains 15 residues. The CDR3 DNA reads as TGTGCCAGCGGACACGGACAGACGCCAGGGGGGACCCAGTACTTC. Its protein product is CASGHGQTPGGTQYF.

The chain recombines TRBV5-1 with TRBJ1-2; D perhaps matches TRBD1 (6 bases). CDR1 and CDR2 from the germline V gene are SGHRS and YFSETQ. The CDR3 loop spans 14 amino acids. The germline V and J ends were trimmed by 0 bases and 4 bases, with 10 bases remaining between them. CDR3 amino acids: CASSLEQGSYGYTF. In nucleotides, the CDR3 is TGCGCCAGCAGCTTGGAACAGGGCAGCTATGGCTACACCTTC.

In the case of this clone: The same CDR3 also results from other DNA sequences found in this sample. CDR3 coding DNA: TGCGCCAGCAGCTTGGGGTCTAGCGGGAGCACAGATACGCAGTATTTT. Its protein product is CASSLGSSGSTDTQYF. This chain links TRBV5-1 with TRBJ2-3; TRBD2 matches 8 bases. CDR1 SGHRS and CDR2 YFSETQ come from the germline V gene. The CDR3 loop spans 16 amino acids. J gave up 0 bases and V 0 bases, and 3 bases lay outside the gene matches.

This chain uses TRBV5-1 with TRBJ1-1, with 8 bases that match TRBD1. The CDR3 extends over 15 amino acids. V dropped 4 bases and J dropped 1; count of bases not matched to a gene: 6. Germline assignment: CDR1 SGHRS and CDR2 YFSETQ. The CDR3: CASSGRTGPNTEAFF. Written as DNA, the CDR3 is TGCGCCAGCAGCGGAAGGACAGGGCCGAACACTGAAGCTTTCTTT.

The chain couples TRBV5-1 to TRBJ2-7, with D perhaps matching TRBD2 (5 bases). The CDR3 sequence is 16 residues long. Per the germline V gene, CDR1 is SGHRS and CDR2 is YFSETQ. V lost 2 bases and J 4 bases, leaving 19 bases between the germline ends. Here the CDR3 reads CASSLDSPPGRYEQYF. The CDR3 region has the DNA TGCGCCAGCAGCTTAGATAGCCCCCCGGGGAGATACGAGCAGTACTTC.

The rearrangement links TRBV15 to TRBJ2-1; 10 nucleotides match TRBD2. This CDR3 comprises 16 residues. V gave up 0 bases and J gave up 5 bases; unmatched junction bases: 4. Germline V gene data show CDR1 as LNHNV and CDR2 as YYDKDF (reference sequence). In nucleotides, the CDR3 is TGTGCCACCAGCAGAGATTCCACTAGCGGGAACAATGAGCAGTTCTTC. This codes for CATSRDSTSGNNEQFF. Filled out from reference TRBV15 and TRBJ2-1, the complete variable domain reads DAMVIQNPRYQVTQFGKPVTLSCSQTLNHNVMYWYQQKSSQAPKLLFHYYDKDFNNEADTPDNFQSRRPNTSFCFLDIRSPGLGDTAMYLCATSRDSTSGNNEQFFGPGTRLTVL.

The gene calls are TRBV6-5 and TRBJ1-1; D ambiguous. CDR3 length equals 13 residues. V was shortened by 2 bases and J by 1 base, with 5 bases between the two germline ends. Germline V gene data show CDR1 as MNHEY and CDR2 as SVGAGI. The CDR3 region has the DNA TGTGCCAGCAGTTACCGGAGGAACACTGAAGCTTTCTTT. Translating it yields CASSYRRNTEAFF.

This chain uses TRBV6-5 with TRBJ1-1; 10 bases line up with TRBD1. V lost 6 bases and J lost 4; bases outside the gene matches: 8. The germline V gene encodes CDR1 MNHEY and CDR2 SVGAGI. The CDR3 consists of 15 residues. CDR3 protein: CASSRMGQGPTEAFF. The CDR3 nucleotides read TGTGCCAGCAGCCGAATGGGACAGGGGCCCACTGAAGCTTTCTTT.